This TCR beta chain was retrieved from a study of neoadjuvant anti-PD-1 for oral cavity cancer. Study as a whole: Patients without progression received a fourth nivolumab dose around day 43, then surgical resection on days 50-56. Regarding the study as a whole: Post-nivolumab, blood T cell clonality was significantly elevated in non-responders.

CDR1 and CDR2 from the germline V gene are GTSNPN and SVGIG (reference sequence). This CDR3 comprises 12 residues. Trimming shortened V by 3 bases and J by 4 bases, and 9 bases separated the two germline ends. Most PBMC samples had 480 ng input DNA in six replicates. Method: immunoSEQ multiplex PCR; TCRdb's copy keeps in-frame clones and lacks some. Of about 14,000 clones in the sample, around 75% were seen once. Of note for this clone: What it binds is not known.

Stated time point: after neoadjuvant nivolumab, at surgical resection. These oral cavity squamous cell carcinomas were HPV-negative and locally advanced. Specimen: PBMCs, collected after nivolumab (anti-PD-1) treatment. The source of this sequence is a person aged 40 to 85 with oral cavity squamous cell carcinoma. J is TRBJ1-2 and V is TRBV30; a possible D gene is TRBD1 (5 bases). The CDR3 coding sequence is TGTGCCTGGAGAGGGGATTTCTATGGCTACACCTTC. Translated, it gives CAWRGDFYGYTF.